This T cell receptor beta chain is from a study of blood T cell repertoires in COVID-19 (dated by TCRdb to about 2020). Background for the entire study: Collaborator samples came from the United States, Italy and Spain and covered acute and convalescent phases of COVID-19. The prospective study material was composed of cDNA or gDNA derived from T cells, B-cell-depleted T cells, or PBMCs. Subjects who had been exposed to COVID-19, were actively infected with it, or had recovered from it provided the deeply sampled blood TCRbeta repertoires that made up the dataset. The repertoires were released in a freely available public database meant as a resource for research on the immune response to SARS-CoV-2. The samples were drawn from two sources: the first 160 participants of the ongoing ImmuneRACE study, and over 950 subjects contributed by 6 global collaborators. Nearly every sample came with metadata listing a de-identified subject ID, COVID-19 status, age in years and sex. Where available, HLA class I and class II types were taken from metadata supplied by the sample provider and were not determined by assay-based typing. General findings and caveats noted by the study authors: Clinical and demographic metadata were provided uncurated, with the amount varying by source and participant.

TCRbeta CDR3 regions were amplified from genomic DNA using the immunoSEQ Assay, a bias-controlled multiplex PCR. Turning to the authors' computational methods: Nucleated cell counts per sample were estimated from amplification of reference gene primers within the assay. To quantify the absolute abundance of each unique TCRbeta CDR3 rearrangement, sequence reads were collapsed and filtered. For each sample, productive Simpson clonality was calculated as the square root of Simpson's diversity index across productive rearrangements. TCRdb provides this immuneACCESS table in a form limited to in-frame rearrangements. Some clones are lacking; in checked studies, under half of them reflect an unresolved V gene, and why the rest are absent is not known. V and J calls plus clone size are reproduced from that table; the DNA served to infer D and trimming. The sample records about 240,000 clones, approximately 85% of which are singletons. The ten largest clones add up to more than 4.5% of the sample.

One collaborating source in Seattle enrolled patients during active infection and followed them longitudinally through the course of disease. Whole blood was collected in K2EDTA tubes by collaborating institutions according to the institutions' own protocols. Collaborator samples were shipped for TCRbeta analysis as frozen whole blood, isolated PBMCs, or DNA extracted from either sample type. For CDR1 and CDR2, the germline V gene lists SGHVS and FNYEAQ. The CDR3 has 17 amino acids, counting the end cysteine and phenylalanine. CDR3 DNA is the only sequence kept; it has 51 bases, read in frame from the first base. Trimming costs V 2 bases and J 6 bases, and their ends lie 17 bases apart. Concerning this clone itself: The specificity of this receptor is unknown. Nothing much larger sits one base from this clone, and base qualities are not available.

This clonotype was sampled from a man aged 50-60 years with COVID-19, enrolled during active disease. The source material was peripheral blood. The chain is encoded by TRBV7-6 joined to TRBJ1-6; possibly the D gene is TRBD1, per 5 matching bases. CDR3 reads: CASSLRGDGRGNSPLHF. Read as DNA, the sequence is TGTGCCAGCAGCTTAAGGGGCGACGGGAGAGGTAATTCACCCCTCCACTTT.